The 5 T cell receptor beta chains presented below share a single source sample, sequenced in a study of cytomegalovirus exposure and HLA in healthy donors (dated by TCRdb to about 2017). The library was built by means of the immunoSEQ multiplex PCR assay. Drawn from immuneACCESS, this table holds only the in-frame rearrangements with V and J called that TCRdb kept. Clones are partly lost; checked studies trace under half to an unresolved V gene and leave the rest unexplained. This sample lists around 60,000 clones; 90% to 97% were detected once. Of the sample, 0.9% to 1.5% falls within the top ten clones. The sequenced sample was PBMCs. These receptors all stem from a woman aged 18-29 years in good health and CMV-seronegative.

This sequence joins TRBV14 and TRBJ1-2; 10 nucleotides match TRBD1. The CDR3 sequence is 16 residues long. J lost 1 base, V lost 4 bases, and 6 bases had no gene match. Per the germline V gene, CDR1 is SGHDN and CDR2 is FVKESK. The DNA for the CDR3 is TGTGCCAGCAGCCGTACCGGACAGGGGGGTAACTATGGCTACACCTTC. Protein product: CASSRTGQGGNYGYTF.

This clone has just one count. The J gene is TRBJ1-1, the V gene TRBV6-6; D possibly corresponds to TRBD1 (5 bases). The CDR3 contains 13 residues. Trimming cost V 6 bases and J 2 bases, with 10 bases left between them. Germline CDR1 is MNHNY and CDR2 is SVGAGI (reference sequence). The CDR3 coding sequence is TGTGCCAGCAGCCGGGGGATCAACACTGAAGCTTTCTTT. Translating it yields CASSRGINTEAFF.

The chain joins TRBV5-4 to TRBJ2-1; TRBD1 matches 7 bases. Germline assignment: CDR1 SGHNT and CDR2 YYREEE (reference sequence). The CDR3 runs 13 residues. Trimming took 4 bases from V and 8 from J; bases not matched to a gene: 6. The CDR3 nucleotides read TGTGCCAGCAGCCAAAGACAGGGCGATGAGCAGTTCTTC. Protein: CASSQRQGDEQFF.

This clone was observed a single time. The chain recombines TRBV7-3 with TRBJ2-2, with a tentative D call TRBD1 (6 bases). This CDR3 contains 17 residues. Germline V gives CDR1 SGHTA, CDR2 FQGTGA. V lost 0 bases and J lost 1, with 12 bases in between. In DNA form, the CDR3 reads TGTGCCAGCAGCTTAACCGCGTGGGGACAGAACACCGGGGAGCTGTTTTTT. Protein product: CASSLTAWGQNTGELFF.

This sequence joins TRBV2 and TRBJ1-5, with a weak D call TRBD1 (6 bases). The CDR3 loop spans 15 amino acids. With 4 bases removed from V and 0 bases from J, the gap between germline ends came to 10 bases. Germline values: CDR1 SNHLY, CDR2 FYNNEI. CDR3 DNA sequence: TGTGCCAGCAGTGCAGGGGACCCTAGCAATCAGCCCCAGCATTTT. It is translated as CASSAGDPSNQPQHF.